Below, 3 T cell receptor beta chains from the same sample are listed, as sequenced in a study of technical replicates of blood from a handful of donors. This table comes from immunoSEQ multiplex PCR, and its TCRdb copy is limited to in-frame clones, with some not included. There are about 14,000 clones in the sample; around 81% occur only once, and roughly 11% lies in the top ten. Sequenced material: PBMCs. The receptor source for this set is a human donor in good health.

The count of this clone is one. The chain employs TRBV27 and TRBJ1-5, with D tentatively TRBD1 (5 bases). From germline, CDR1 is MNHEY and CDR2 SMNVEV (reference sequence). V shed 8 bases and J shed 0 bases, with 14 bases lying between them. This CDR3 has 15 amino acids. The CDR3 DNA follows: TGTGCCAGCGCCCAATCCCAGGGTAGCAATCAGCCCCAGCATTTT. Amino acid sequence: CASAQSQGSNQPQHF.

The genes are TRBV6-5 and TRBJ1-4; the match to TRBD1 covers 7 bases. The germline V gene encodes CDR1 MNHEY and CDR2 SVGAGI. CDR3 length: 16 residues. V was clipped by 4 bases and J by 2 bases; unmatched bases: 7. The CDR3 DNA is TGTGCCAGCAGTTTCCGAAACAGGGGTACTAATGAAAAACTGTTTTTT. Translating gives CASSFRNRGTNEKLFF.

This clone has more than one count but fewer than ten. V and J are TRBV5-1 and TRBJ1-3; TRBD1 might be the D (5 bases). CDR1 is SGHRS, CDR2 YFSETQ, per germline. CDR3 length equals 15 residues. V lost 4 bases and J 2 bases, leaving 13 bases between the germline ends. The DNA for the CDR3 is TGCGCCAGCAGCATATCAGGGTCGGCTGGAAACACCATATATTTT. It translates to CASSISGSAGNTIYF. Full variable domain (outside the CDR3, taken from reference TRBV5-1 and TRBJ1-3): KAGVTQTPRYLIKTRGQQVTLSCSPISGHRSVSWYQQTPGQGLQFLFEYFSETQRNKGNFPGRFSGRQFSNSRSEMNVSTLELGDSALYLCASSISGSAGNTIYFGEGSWLTVV.